This TCR beta chain was sequenced for a study of T cell changes during pregnancy in multiple sclerosis. The J segment lost 1 base and the V segment lost 0 bases, leaving 11 bases of the junction unmatched. CDR1 ENHRY and CDR2 SYGVKD come from the germline V gene. The CDR3 sequence is 18 residues long. Clones were read by immunoSEQ multiplex PCR, and TCRdb kept only the in-frame ones, dropping some. This table holds approximately 36,000 clones, 88% found once. This specimen consisted of CD8+ T cells from peripheral blood mononuclear cells, obtained in the third trimester of pregnancy. This sequence originates from a female donor with multiple sclerosis, enrolled in a pregnancy study. V and J are TRBV10-3 and TRBJ2-5, with 7 bases fitting TRBD2. CDR3 loop: CAISESGGGGGLQETQYF. CDR3 bases: TGTGCCATCAGTGAGTCGGGCGGCGGGGGAGGTCTCCAAGAGACCCAGTACTTC.